The sequence of this T cell receptor (beta chain) was determined in a study of blood T cell repertoires in COVID-19. Looking at the study overall: There were acute and convalescent COVID-19 samples, and they came from the United States, Italy and Spain. Sample material is recorded as cDNA or gDNA derived from T cells, B-cell-depleted T cells, or PBMCs.

This CDR3 has 16 amino acids. Trimming stripped 4 bases from V and 2 bases from J, with 16 bases between. In germline, CDR1 is SGHTA, CDR2 FQGNSA. Authors' analysis steps: Amplifying reference gene primers gave estimates of nucleated cell counts. Generated by immunoSEQ multiplex PCR, the TCRdb table keeps only in-frame clones and is missing some. V and J calls and clone size follow that table, whereas D and trimming were derived from the DNA. The data hold some 97,000 clones, with roughly 88% observed a single time. This receptor was obtained from a human donor in a cohort sampled during active COVID-19. The chain has TRBV7-2 and TRBJ2-3; no definite D call. The sequenced sample consisted of peripheral blood. The CDR3 sequence: CASSSQALELTDTQYF. The CDR3 DNA sequence: TGTGCCAGCAGCTCCCAGGCCCTGGAACTCACAGATACGCAGTATTTT.